This TCR beta chain was sequenced during a study of T-cell reconstitution after alpha-beta-depleted transplantation in children. Overall study findings and caveats: Some patients' high day-60 TCRbeta diversity was traced to surviving recipient T cells and thymic progenitors. From newly produced T cells came most of the T-cell counts and diversity one year after transplant. Two months or so post-transplant, alpha-beta T cells reportedly derived from several hundred expanded graft clones.

The V end lost 3 bases, the J end lost 2 bases, and 8 bases lay between the germline ends. The CDR3 is 13 amino acids. At least ten counts were recorded for this clonotype. Its antigen is still unknown. Molecular barcoding with unique molecular identifiers was used for the TCRbeta library. TCRdb reanalysed the PCR reads using MiXCR and keeps one entry per CDR3 protein. Found here are about 300,000 distinct CDR3 sequences, over 9.5% of them singletons; the top ten hold around 7.5%. The chain is built from TRBV12-3 or TRBV12-4 and TRBJ2-7; unclear D gene. Sequences were derived from PBMCs, sampled before TCRalphabeta/CD19-depleted stem cell transplant. This sequence was found in a boy younger than two with acute myeloid leukemia, due to receive a stem cell transplant. CDR3 in amino acids: CASSFDGAYEQYF. CDR3 nucleotides: TGTGCCAGCAGTTTCGACGGAGCCTACGAGCAGTACTTC.